This TCR beta chain was recovered during a study of T cells after yellow fever vaccination. This clonotype was counted at least ten times. Its antigen is undetermined. J lost 4 bases, V lost 3 bases, and 8 bases had no gene match. The CDR3 runs to 15 residues. Germline V lookup: CDR1 SGHRS, CDR2 YFSETQ. UMIs and a universal primer site were added when TCR cDNA was made by 5'RACE template switching. TCRdb re-called the 5' RACE reads through MiXCR, storing one row per CDR3 protein. The sample records more than 95,000 distinct CDR3 sequences, 7.4% being singletons. Overall study results and limits: A weaker secondary response peaked on day 5, the primary on day 15. High-abundance clonotypes from the bulk population could contaminate FACS-sorted repertoires. Clonotype sharing between CD4 and CD8 compartments was small.

The chain is built from TRBV5-1 and TRBJ2-7, with 9 bases that match TRBD1. The sequencing here drew on CD4+ T cells sorted from PBMCs, taken more than 8 days after the first yellow fever vaccination. This TCR was recovered from a man younger than 35 who received the YFV17D yellow fever vaccine. The CDR3 reads CASSSSGTGSYEQYF. Here the CDR3 DNA reads TGCGCCAGCAGCTCGTCCGGGACAGGGTCTTACGAGCAGTACTTC.